The entry that follows covers one T cell receptor beta chain sequence. Its antigen remains unidentified. V lost 10 bases to trimming and J lost 2 bases; unmatched junction nucleotides: 9. Germline CDR1 and CDR2: ENHRY and SYGVKD. The CDR3 extends over 15 amino acids. TCRdb itself ran the 5' RACE reads through MiXCR, one entry per CDR3 protein. The sample holds more than 450,000 distinct CDR3 sequences, around 17% seen once. The sample originates from a study of T-cell memory formation after mild COVID-19. Background on the study: The two donors had largely donor-specific TCR clusters. General study results and limits: CD8+ contracting clones occupied EMRA, while CD4+ ones occupied mainly CM and EM. Detection of some responders pre-infection suggested pre-existing cross-reactive memory T cells participated.

The receptor comes from an adult woman who had mild COVID-19 (a few samples of this study predate the infection). Cell type and time point are not known. The V call is TRBV10-3, the J call TRBJ2-1; TRBD1 matches 9 bases. Sample: PBMCs or a T cell subset sorted from them (not recorded which). CDR3 sequence: CATQFGTGPYNEQFF. CDR3 coding DNA: TGTGCCACCCAGTTTGGGACAGGGCCCTACAATGAGCAGTTCTTC.